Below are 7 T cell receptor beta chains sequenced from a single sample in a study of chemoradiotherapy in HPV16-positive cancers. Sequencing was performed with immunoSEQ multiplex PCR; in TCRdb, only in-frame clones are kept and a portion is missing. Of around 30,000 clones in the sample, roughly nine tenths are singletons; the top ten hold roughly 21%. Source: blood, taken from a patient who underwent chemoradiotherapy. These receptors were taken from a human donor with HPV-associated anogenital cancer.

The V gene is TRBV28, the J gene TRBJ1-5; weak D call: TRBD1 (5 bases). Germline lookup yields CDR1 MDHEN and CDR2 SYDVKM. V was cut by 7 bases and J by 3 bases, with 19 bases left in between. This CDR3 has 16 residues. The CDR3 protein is CASTLPGGYFNQPQHF. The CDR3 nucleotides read TGTGCCAGCACCTTACCTGGGGGTTATTTCAATCAGCCCCAGCATTTT.

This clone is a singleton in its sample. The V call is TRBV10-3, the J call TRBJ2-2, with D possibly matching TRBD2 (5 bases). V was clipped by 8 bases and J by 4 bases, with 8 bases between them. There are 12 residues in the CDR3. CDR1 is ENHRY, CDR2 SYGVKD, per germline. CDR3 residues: CAISGGTGELFF. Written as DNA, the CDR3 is TGTGCCATCTCAGGAGGCACCGGGGAGCTGTTTTTT.

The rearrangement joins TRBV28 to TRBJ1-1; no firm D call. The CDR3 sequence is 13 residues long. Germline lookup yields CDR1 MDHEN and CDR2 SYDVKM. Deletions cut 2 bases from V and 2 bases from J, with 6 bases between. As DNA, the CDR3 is TGTGCCAGCAGTTTACCCAGAAACACTGAAGCTTTCTTT. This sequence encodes CASSLPRNTEAFF.

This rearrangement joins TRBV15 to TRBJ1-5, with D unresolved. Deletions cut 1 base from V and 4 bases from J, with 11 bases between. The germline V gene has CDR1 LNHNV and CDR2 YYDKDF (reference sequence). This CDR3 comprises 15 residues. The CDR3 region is CATSRGLAQNQPQHF. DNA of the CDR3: TGTGCCACCAGCAGAGGATTGGCCCAAAATCAGCCCCAGCATTTT.

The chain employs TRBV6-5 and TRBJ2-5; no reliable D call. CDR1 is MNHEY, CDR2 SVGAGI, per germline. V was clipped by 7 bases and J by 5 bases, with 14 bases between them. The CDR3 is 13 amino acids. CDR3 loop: CASTSEFWETQYF. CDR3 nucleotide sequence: TGTGCCAGCACCTCGGAGTTTTGGGAGACCCAGTACTTC.

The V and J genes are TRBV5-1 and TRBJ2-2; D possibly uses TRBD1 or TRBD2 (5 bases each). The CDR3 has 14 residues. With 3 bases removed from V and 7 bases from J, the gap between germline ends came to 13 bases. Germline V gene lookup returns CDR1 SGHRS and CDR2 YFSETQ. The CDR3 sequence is CASSSGEGRGELFF. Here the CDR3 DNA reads TGCGCCAGCAGCTCGGGTGAGGGGCGCGGGGAGCTGTTTTTT.

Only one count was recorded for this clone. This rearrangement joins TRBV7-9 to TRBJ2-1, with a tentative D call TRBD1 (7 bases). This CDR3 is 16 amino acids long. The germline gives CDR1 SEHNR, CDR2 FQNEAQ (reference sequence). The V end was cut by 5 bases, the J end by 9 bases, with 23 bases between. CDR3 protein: CASSPPGGGEATEQFF. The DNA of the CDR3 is TGTGCCAGCAGCCCACCCGGAGGGGGCGAAGCTACTGAGCAGTTCTTC.